The rows below give T cell receptor beta chains drawn from one sample of a study of regulatory T cells in long-lasting Graves disease. TCRdb processed the multiplex PCR reads anew with MiXCR; each CDR3 protein has one entry. This sample yields 370,000 or so distinct CDR3 sequences, of which around 16% are seen a single time; 20% to 25% belongs to the top ten. The same sample was also used in a study of T cells in Graves' hyperthyroidism and ophthalmopathy.

Here the sequenced sample was peripheral blood mononuclear cells (PBMCs), taken at new diagnosis, from a patient treated with antithyroid drugs. The receptors stem from a woman in her late teens or twenties with Graves disease. Both conserved end residues are part of each CDR3. The D gene is left open where the match is weak. Some rows have no size entry. The others give once, few or many, or a class for an expanded clone.

NA TRBJ1-1 TRBV5-1 many CASSLAPSWNTEAFF TGCGCCAGCAGCTTGGCCCCCAGCTGGAACACTGAAGCTTTCTTT
NA TRBJ1-5 TRBV6-2/TRBV6-3 NA CASTSGSNQPQHF TGTGCCAGCACCTCAGGGAGCAATCAGCCCCAGCATTTT
NA TRBJ2-1 TRBV11-2 many CASSLVEQFF TGTGCCAGCAGCTTAGTCGAGCAGTTCTTC
NA TRBJ1-2 TRBV4-1 NA CASSQDLRGSYGYTF TGCGCCAGCAGCCAAGATCTTAGAGGGAGCTATGGCTACACCTTC
NA TRBJ1-5 TRBV7-8 many CASSLAGTSQPQHF TGTGCCAGCAGCTTAGCAGGAACCAGCCAGCCCCAGCATTTT
NA TRBJ2-2 TRBV2 many CASRHSRGSTGELFF TGTGCCAGCAGACACAGTAGGGGGAGCACCGGGGAGCTGTTTTTT
TRBD2 TRBJ2-2 TRBV14 few CASRPSGNTGELFF TGTGCCAGCCGCCCTAGCGGGAACACCGGGGAGCTGTTTTTT
TRBD2 TRBJ2-4 TRBV2 many CASSETSGGAGQNIQYF TGTGCCAGCAGTGAAACTAGCGGGGGGGCCGGACAAAACATTCAGTACTTC
NA TRBJ1-6 TRBV13 NA CASSLDAESSYNSPLHF TGTGCCAGCAGCTTAGACGCTGAGAGCTCCTATAATTCACCCCTCCACTTT
NA TRBJ2-6 TRBV5-1 many CASSLTGLFSGANVLTF TGCGCCAGCAGCTTGACAGGGCTATTCTCTGGGGCCAACGTCCTGACTTTC
NA TRBJ2-7 TRBV6-2/TRBV6-3 NA CASGWSEQYF TGTGCCAGCGGATGGTCCGAGCAGTACTTC
NA TRBJ1-1 TRBV20-1 NA CSARVPGRPHTEAFF TGCAGTGCTAGAGTTCCAGGCCGGCCTCACACTGAAGCTTTCTTT
NA TRBJ1-5 TRBV6-1 NA CASRVGGTGRSNQPQHF TGTGCCAGCAGGGTGGGGGGTACAGGGAGAAGCAATCAGCCCCAGCATTTT
NA TRBJ2-1 TRBV7-9 many CASSSGTNNEQFF TGTGCCAGCAGCTCCGGGACCAACAATGAGCAGTTCTTC
NA TRBJ2-7 TRBV20-1 few CSAPPSGTLREQYF TGCAGTGCCCCCCCCTCCGGGACATTGAGGGAGCAGTACTTC
NA TRBJ1-3 TRBV9 NA CASSGGGVSGNTIYF TGTGCCAGCAGCGGGGGAGGGGTCTCTGGAAACACCATATATTTT
NA TRBJ2-7 TRBV11-2 many CASSSRTEPYEQYF TGTGCCAGCAGCTCACGGACCGAACCCTACGAGCAGTACTTC
NA TRBJ2-1 TRBV2 many CASSDIGIGKSSYNEQFF TGTGCCAGCAGTGATATAGGAATCGGGAAGAGCTCCTACAATGAGCAGTTCTTC
NA TRBJ1-2 TRBV5-1 many CASSSSRGGSAWGNYGYTF TGCGCCAGCAGCTCGTCCCGGGGGGGATCGGCGTGGGGCAACTATGGCTACACCTTC
TRBD1 TRBJ2-5 TRBV5-1 NA CASSPTGAETQYF TGCGCCAGCAGCCCGACAGGGGCAGAGACCCAGTACTTC
NA TRBJ2-5 TRBV24-1 NA CATSGTPPQETQYF TGTGCCACCAGTGGGACACCCCCCCAGGAGACCCAGTACTTC
NA TRBJ2-1 TRBV5-1 many CASSTGSNNEQFF TGCGCCAGCAGCACGGGATCGAACAATGAGCAGTTCTTC
TRBD2 TRBJ2-1 TRBV20-1 many CSAPDFAGGYNEQFF TGCAGTGCCCCCGATTTTGCGGGAGGGTACAATGAGCAGTTCTTC
NA TRBJ2-7 TRBV28 many CASGGASVTREQYF TGTGCCAGCGGAGGCGCTAGCGTAACTAGAGAGCAGTACTTC